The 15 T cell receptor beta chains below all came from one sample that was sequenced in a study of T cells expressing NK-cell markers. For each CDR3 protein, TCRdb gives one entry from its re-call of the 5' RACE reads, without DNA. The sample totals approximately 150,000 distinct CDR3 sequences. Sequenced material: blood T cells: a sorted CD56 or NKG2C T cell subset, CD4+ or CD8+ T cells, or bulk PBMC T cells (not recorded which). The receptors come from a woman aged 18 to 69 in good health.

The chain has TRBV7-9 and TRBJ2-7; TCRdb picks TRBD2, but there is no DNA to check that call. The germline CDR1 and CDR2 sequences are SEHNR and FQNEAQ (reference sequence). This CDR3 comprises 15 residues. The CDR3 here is CASSFNGLGDYEQYF. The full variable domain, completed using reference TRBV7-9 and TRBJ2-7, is DTGVSQNPRHKITKRGQNVTFRCDPISEHNRLYWYRQTLGQGPEFLTYFQNEAQLEKSRLLSDRFSAERPKGSFSTLEIQRTEQGDSAMYLCASSFNGLGDYEQYFGPGTRLTVT.

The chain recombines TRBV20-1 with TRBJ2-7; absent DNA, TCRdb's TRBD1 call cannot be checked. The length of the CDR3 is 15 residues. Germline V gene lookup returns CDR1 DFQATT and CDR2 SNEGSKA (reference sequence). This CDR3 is CSASFTGAFTYEQYF.

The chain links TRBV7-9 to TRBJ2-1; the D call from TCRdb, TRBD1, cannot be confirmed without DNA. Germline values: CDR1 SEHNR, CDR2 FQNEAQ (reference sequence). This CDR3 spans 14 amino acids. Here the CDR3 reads CASSLEPGFNEQFF.

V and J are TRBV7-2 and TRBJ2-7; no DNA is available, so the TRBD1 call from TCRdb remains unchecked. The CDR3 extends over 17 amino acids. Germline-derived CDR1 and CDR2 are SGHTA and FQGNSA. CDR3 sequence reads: CASSSRKGRRRGWEQYF.

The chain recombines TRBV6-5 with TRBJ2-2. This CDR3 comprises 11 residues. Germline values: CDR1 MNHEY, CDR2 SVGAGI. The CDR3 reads CASSRAGELFF.

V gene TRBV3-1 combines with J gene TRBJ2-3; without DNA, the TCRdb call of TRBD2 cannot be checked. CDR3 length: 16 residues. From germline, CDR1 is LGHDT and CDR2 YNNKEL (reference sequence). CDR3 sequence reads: CASSQAGLAFTDTQYF.

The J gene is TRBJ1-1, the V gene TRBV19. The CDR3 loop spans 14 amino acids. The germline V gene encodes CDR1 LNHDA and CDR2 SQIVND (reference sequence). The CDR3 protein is CASSIEGMNTEAFF.

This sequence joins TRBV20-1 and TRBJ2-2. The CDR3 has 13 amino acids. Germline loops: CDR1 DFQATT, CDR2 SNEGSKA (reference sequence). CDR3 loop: CSAKSVETGELFF.

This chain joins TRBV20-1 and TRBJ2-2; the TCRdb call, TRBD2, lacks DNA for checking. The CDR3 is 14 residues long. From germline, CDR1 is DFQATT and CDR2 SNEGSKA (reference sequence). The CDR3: CSAISAGNTGELFF.

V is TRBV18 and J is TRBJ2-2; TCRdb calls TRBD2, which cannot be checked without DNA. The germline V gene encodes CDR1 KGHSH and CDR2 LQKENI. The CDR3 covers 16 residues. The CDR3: CASSFLGGRITGELFF.

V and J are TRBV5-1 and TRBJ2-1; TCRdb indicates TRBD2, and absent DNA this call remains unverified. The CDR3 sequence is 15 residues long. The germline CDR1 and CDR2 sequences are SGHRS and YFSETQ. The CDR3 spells CASSLGLAGGHEQFF.

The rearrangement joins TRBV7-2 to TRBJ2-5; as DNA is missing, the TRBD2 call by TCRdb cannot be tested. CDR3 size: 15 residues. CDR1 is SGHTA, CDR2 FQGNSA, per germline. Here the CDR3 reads CASSLGLALQETQYF.

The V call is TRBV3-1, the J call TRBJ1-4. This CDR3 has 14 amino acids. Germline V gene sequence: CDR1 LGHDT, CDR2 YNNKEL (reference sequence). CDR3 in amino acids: CASSPGRLPAGLFF.

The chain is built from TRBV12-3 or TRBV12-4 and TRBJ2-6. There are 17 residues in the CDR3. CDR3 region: CASSYLMGSAGANVLTF.

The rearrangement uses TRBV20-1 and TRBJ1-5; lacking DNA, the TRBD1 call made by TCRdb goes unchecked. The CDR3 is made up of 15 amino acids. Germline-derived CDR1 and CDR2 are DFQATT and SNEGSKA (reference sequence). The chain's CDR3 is CSARPGQGLVQPQHF.